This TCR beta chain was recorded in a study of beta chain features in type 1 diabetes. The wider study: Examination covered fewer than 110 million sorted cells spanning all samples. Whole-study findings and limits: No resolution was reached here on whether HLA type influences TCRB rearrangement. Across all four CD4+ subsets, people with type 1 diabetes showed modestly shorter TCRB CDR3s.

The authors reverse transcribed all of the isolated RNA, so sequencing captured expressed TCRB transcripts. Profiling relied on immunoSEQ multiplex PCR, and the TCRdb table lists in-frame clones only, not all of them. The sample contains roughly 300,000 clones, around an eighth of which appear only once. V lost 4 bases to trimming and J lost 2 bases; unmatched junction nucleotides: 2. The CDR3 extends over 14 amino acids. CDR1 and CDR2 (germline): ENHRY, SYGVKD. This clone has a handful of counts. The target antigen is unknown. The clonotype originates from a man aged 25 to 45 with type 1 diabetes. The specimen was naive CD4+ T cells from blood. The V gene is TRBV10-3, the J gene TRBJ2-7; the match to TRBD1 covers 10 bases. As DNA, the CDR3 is TGTGCCATCAGTGGACAGGGGGCAGCCTACGAGCAGTACTTC. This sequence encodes CAISGQGAAYEQYF.